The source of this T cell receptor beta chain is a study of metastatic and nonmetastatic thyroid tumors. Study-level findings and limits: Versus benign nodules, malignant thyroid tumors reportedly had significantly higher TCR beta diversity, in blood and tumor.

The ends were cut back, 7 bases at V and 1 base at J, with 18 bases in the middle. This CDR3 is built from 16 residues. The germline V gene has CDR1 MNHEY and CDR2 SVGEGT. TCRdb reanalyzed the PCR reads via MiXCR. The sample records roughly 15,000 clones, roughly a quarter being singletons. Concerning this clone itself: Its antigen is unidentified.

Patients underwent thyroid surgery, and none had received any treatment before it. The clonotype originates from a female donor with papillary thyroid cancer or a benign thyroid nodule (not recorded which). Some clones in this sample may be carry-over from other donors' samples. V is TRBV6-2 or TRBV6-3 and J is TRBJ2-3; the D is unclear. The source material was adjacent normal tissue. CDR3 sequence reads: CASNPVLGWGTDTQYF. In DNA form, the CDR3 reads TGTGCCAGCAATCCCGTATTGGGTTGGGGCACAGATACGCAGTATTTT.